These T cell receptor beta chains were read from a single sample in a study of blood T cell repertoires in COVID-19. The repertoire was sequenced with immunoSEQ multiplex PCR; TCRdb's copy has only in-frame clones and lacks some. This sample has approximately 220,000 clones, with around 86% found just once. Source material: peripheral blood. Receptor source: a man aged 60-69 years with acute or convalescent COVID-19. Both conserved end residues are part of each CDR3. A D gene is named only where the DNA matches it firmly. For some rows the clone size is stated as once, few or many, or as a class when expanded; others skip it.

D gene: TRBD1
V gene: TRBV7-9
clone size: -
J gene: TRBJ1-5
CDR3 protein: CASSLQGASNQPQHF
CDR3 DNA: TGTGCCAGCAGCCTACAGGGGGCGAGCAATCAGCCCCAGCATTTT

D gene: TRBD2
V gene: TRBV2
clone size: -
J gene: TRBJ2-5
CDR3 protein: CATSGGTYQETQYF
CDR3 DNA: TGTGCCACTAGCGGGGGGACGTACCAAGAGACCCAGTACTTC

D gene: TRBD2
V gene: TRBV7-3
clone size: -
J gene: TRBJ2-6
CDR3 protein: CASSLRGGSSGANVLTF
CDR3 DNA: TGTGCCAGCAGCTTACGCGGGGGGTCCTCTGGGGCCAACGTCCTGACTTTC

D gene: TRBD1
V gene: TRBV7-8
clone size: -
J gene: TRBJ2-5
CDR3 protein: CASSFRLDRGRETQYF
CDR3 DNA: TGTGCCAGCAGCTTCAGGCTCGACAGGGGGCGAGAGACCCAGTACTTC

D gene: -
V gene: TRBV10-3
clone size: -
J gene: TRBJ1-2
CDR3 protein: CAISDPGGGKDGYTF
CDR3 DNA: TGTGCCATCAGTGACCCCGGGGGGGGTAAGGATGGCTACACCTTC

D gene: -
V gene: TRBV9
clone size: -
J gene: TRBJ2-2
CDR3 protein: CASKGGGVNTGELFF
CDR3 DNA: TGTGCCAGCAAGGGCGGCGGGGTAAACACCGGGGAGCTGTTTTTT

D gene: -
V gene: TRBV19
clone size: -
J gene: TRBJ2-7
CDR3 protein: CASSIERGYEQYF
CDR3 DNA: TGTGCCAGTAGTATAGAAAGGGGCTACGAGCAGTACTTC

D gene: TRBD1
V gene: TRBV15
clone size: few
J gene: TRBJ1-3
CDR3 protein: CATSSPGTGRNTIYF
CDR3 DNA: TGTGCCACCAGCTCCCCCGGGACAGGTAGAAACACCATATATTTT

D gene: TRBD2
V gene: TRBV5-1
clone size: -
J gene: TRBJ2-1
CDR3 protein: CASSSPSGGLSYNEQFF
CDR3 DNA: TGCGCCAGCAGCTCACCTAGCGGGGGGTTGTCCTACAATGAGCAGTTCTTC

D gene: -
V gene: TRBV2
clone size: -
J gene: TRBJ2-7
CDR3 protein: CASASSGQIYEQYF
CDR3 DNA: TGTGCCAGCGCGAGCTCGGGACAAATCTACGAGCAGTACTTC

D gene: TRBD2
V gene: TRBV5-5
clone size: -
J gene: TRBJ2-7
CDR3 protein: CASSFLLGTKTSEQYF
CDR3 DNA: TGTGCCAGCAGCTTTCTGCTGGGGACTAAGACAAGCGAGCAGTACTTC

D gene: -
V gene: TRBV9
clone size: -
J gene: TRBJ2-7
CDR3 protein: CASSVGGSYEQYF
CDR3 DNA: TGTGCCAGCAGCGTAGGTGGCAGCTACGAGCAGTACTTC

D gene: -
V gene: TRBV4-1
clone size: few
J gene: TRBJ2-2
CDR3 protein: CASSLLTDRRRGGELFF
CDR3 DNA: TGCGCCAGCAGCCTCCTAACCGACAGGCGTAGGGGCGGGGAGCTGTTTTTT

D gene: -
V gene: TRBV28
clone size: -
J gene: TRBJ1-1
CDR3 protein: CASGGRGSLAEAFF
CDR3 DNA: TGTGCCAGCGGGGGAAGGGGGTCTCTGGCTGAAGCTTTCTTT

D gene: TRBD1
V gene: TRBV28
clone size: -
J gene: TRBJ1-2
CDR3 protein: CASSSRRGGQGDGYTF
CDR3 DNA: TGTGCCAGCAGTTCCCGCCGTGGGGGACAGGGGGATGGCTACACCTTC

D gene: -
V gene: TRBV6-5
clone size: -
J gene: TRBJ2-1
CDR3 protein: CATPRDHYNEQFF
CDR3 DNA: TGTGCCACCCCCCGGGATCACTACAATGAGCAGTTCTTC

D gene: -
V gene: TRBV30
clone size: -
J gene: TRBJ1-2
CDR3 protein: CAWREGVRGNYGYTF
CDR3 DNA: TGTGCCTGGAGGGAAGGGGTTCGGGGGAACTATGGCTACACCTTC

D gene: TRBD1
V gene: TRBV25-1
clone size: -
J gene: TRBJ1-2
CDR3 protein: CASSGSFGQVNYGYTF
CDR3 DNA: TGTGCCAGCAGTGGCTCTTTCGGACAGGTTAACTATGGCTACACCTTC

D gene: -
V gene: TRBV6-5
clone size: -
J gene: TRBJ2-5
CDR3 protein: CASSYSNRGRGTQYF
CDR3 DNA: TGTGCCAGCAGTTACTCGAACAGAGGCAGGGGGACCCAGTACTTC

D gene: TRBD1
V gene: TRBV11-2
clone size: -
J gene: TRBJ2-7
CDR3 protein: CASSFGTGGFYEQYF
CDR3 DNA: TGTGCCAGCAGCTTCGGGACAGGAGGATTTTACGAGCAGTACTTC

D gene: -
V gene: TRBV7-2
clone size: -
J gene: TRBJ2-3
CDR3 protein: CASSLASQVGGDTQYF
CDR3 DNA: TGTGCCAGCAGCTTAGCGTCTCAGGTGGGGGGAGATACGCAGTATTTT

D gene: -
V gene: TRBV18
clone size: -
J gene: TRBJ1-1
CDR3 protein: CASSPRPGPYTEAFF
CDR3 DNA: TGTGCCAGCTCACCACGTCCAGGCCCATACACTGAAGCTTTCTTT

D gene: -
V gene: TRBV3-1/TRBV3-2
clone size: once
J gene: TRBJ2-3
CDR3 protein: CASSQDWRGGITDTQYF
CDR3 DNA: TGTGCCAGCAGCCAAGATTGGAGGGGAGGTATAACAGATACGCAGTATTTT

D gene: -
V gene: TRBV5-4
clone size: -
J gene: TRBJ1-2
CDR3 protein: CASSTPARDGYTF
CDR3 DNA: TGTGCCAGCAGCACTCCGGCCAGGGATGGCTACACCTTC

D gene: -
V gene: TRBV30
clone size: once
J gene: TRBJ2-7
CDR3 protein: CAWSVGDTPMGQYF
CDR3 DNA: TGTGCCTGGAGTGTAGGGGACACCCCTATGGGGCAGTACTTC

D gene: -
V gene: TRBV19
clone size: -
J gene: TRBJ2-6
CDR3 protein: CASTFTGPSGANVLTF
CDR3 DNA: TGTGCCAGTACGTTCACAGGCCCCTCTGGGGCCAACGTCCTGACTTTC

D gene: -
V gene: TRBV18
clone size: -
J gene: TRBJ2-1
CDR3 protein: CASSPPGGDSYNEQFF
CDR3 DNA: TGTGCCAGCTCACCACCGGGCGGGGACTCCTACAATGAGCAGTTCTTC

D gene: -
V gene: TRBV2
clone size: -
J gene: TRBJ1-2
CDR3 protein: CASSGGRGGPANYGYTF
CDR3 DNA: TGTGCCAGCAGTGGGGGCAGGGGAGGGCCAGCTAACTATGGCTACACCTTC

D gene: -
V gene: TRBV9
clone size: once
J gene: TRBJ2-3
CDR3 protein: CASSVVHNPAADTQYF
CDR3 DNA: TGTGCCAGCAGCGTAGTCCACAACCCCGCCGCAGATACGCAGTATTTT

D gene: TRBD1
V gene: TRBV13
clone size: once
J gene: TRBJ1-3
CDR3 protein: CASSRTRTGPHSGNTIYF
CDR3 DNA: TGTGCCAGCAGCCGAACGAGGACAGGGCCGCACTCTGGAAACACCATATATTTT

D gene: -
V gene: TRBV7-6
clone size: once
J gene: TRBJ2-2
CDR3 protein: CASSLGGGAGTGELFF
CDR3 DNA: TGTGCCAGCAGCTTAGGAGGGGGGGCAGGCACCGGGGAGCTGTTTTTT

D gene: -
V gene: TRBV29-1
clone size: -
J gene: TRBJ1-5
CDR3 protein: CSVAGAGQPQHF
CDR3 DNA: TGCAGCGTTGCAGGGGCGGGTCAGCCCCAGCATTTT

D gene: TRBD2
V gene: TRBV28
clone size: -
J gene: TRBJ2-3
CDR3 protein: CASSPPRAGGPGTQYF
CDR3 DNA: TGTGCCAGCAGCCCACCACGAGCGGGGGGTCCGGGTACGCAGTATTTT

D gene: TRBD2
V gene: TRBV5-1
clone size: -
J gene: TRBJ2-3
CDR3 protein: CASSLVPGGSTDTQYF
CDR3 DNA: TGCGCCAGCAGCTTGGTACCGGGGGGGAGCACAGATACGCAGTATTTT

D gene: TRBD2
V gene: TRBV20-1
clone size: -
J gene: TRBJ2-5
CDR3 protein: CSASGPASGGSTETQYF
CDR3 DNA: TGCAGTGCTAGTGGTCCGGCTAGCGGGGGAAGCACAGAGACCCAGTACTTC

D gene: -
V gene: TRBV7-6
clone size: -
J gene: TRBJ1-6
CDR3 protein: CASSLAEGSPLHF
CDR3 DNA: TGTGCCAGCAGCTTAGCGGAGGGTTCACCCCTCCACTTT

D gene: -
V gene: TRBV3-1/TRBV3-2
clone size: -
J gene: TRBJ1-3
CDR3 protein: CASSQAQGALGNTIYF
CDR3 DNA: TGTGCCAGCAGCCAGGCCCAAGGGGCTCTGGGAAACACCATATATTTT

D gene: TRBD2
V gene: TRBV28
clone size: -
J gene: TRBJ2-7
CDR3 protein: CASSFGGTQGYEQYF
CDR3 DNA: TGTGCCAGCAGTTTCGGGGGGACCCAGGGTTACGAGCAGTACTTC

D gene: TRBD2
V gene: TRBV7-6
clone size: few
J gene: TRBJ2-7
CDR3 protein: CASTDPGRVSYEQYF
CDR3 DNA: TGTGCCAGCACTGATCCTGGGAGGGTTTCCTACGAGCAGTACTTC

D gene: TRBD1
V gene: TRBV27
clone size: few
J gene: TRBJ2-1
CDR3 protein: CASSFRGRDRGSYNEQFF
CDR3 DNA: TGTGCCAGCAGTTTTAGAGGTCGAGACAGGGGTTCCTACAATGAGCAGTTCTTC

D gene: -
V gene: TRBV7-2
clone size: -
J gene: TRBJ2-3
CDR3 protein: CASSQGRVSSTDTQYF
CDR3 DNA: TGTGCCAGCAGCCAGGGGCGGGTCTCTAGCACAGATACGCAGTATTTT

D gene: TRBD2
V gene: TRBV5-6
clone size: -
J gene: TRBJ2-3
CDR3 protein: CASKVAGGPGDTQYF
CDR3 DNA: TGTGCCAGCAAGGTAGCGGGGGGGCCGGGGGATACGCAGTATTTT

D gene: TRBD2
V gene: TRBV24-1
clone size: once
J gene: TRBJ2-1
CDR3 protein: CATSDPLAGQIGEQFF
CDR3 DNA: TGTGCCACCAGTGACCCACTAGCGGGGCAAATCGGTGAGCAGTTCTTC

D gene: TRBD1
V gene: TRBV6-5
clone size: -
J gene: TRBJ1-1
CDR3 protein: CASSNRGGTEAFF
CDR3 DNA: TGTGCCAGCAGTAACAGGGGTGGCACTGAAGCTTTCTTT

D gene: TRBD2
V gene: TRBV24-1
clone size: once
J gene: TRBJ2-5
CDR3 protein: CATSGTSGGARETQYF
CDR3 DNA: TGTGCCACCAGTGGTACTAGCGGGGGGGCACGGGAGACCCAGTACTTC

D gene: TRBD1
V gene: TRBV7-6
clone size: -
J gene: TRBJ2-2
CDR3 protein: CASSLPTGGAGAGELFF
CDR3 DNA: TGTGCCAGCAGCCTTCCTACAGGGGGCGCAGGCGCCGGGGAGCTGTTTTTT

D gene: -
V gene: TRBV7-9
clone size: few
J gene: TRBJ2-7
CDR3 protein: CASSGGQTYEQYF
CDR3 DNA: TGTGCCAGCAGCGGGGGCCAGACCTACGAGCAGTACTTC

D gene: -
V gene: TRBV5-4
clone size: -
J gene: TRBJ2-6
CDR3 protein: CASSLRRGAGANVLTF
CDR3 DNA: TGTGCCAGCAGCTTAAGGCGCGGGGCTGGGGCCAACGTCCTGACTTTC

D gene: TRBD2
V gene: TRBV18
clone size: -
J gene: TRBJ2-3
CDR3 protein: CASSPGEGSTDTQYF
CDR3 DNA: TGTGCCAGCTCACCGGGGGAGGGGAGCACAGATACGCAGTATTTT

D gene: -
V gene: TRBV27
clone size: -
J gene: TRBJ2-3
CDR3 protein: CASRAGTLSTDTQYF
CDR3 DNA: TGTGCCAGCAGAGCCGGGACATTGAGCACAGATACGCAGTATTTT

D gene: TRBD1
V gene: TRBV9
clone size: -
J gene: TRBJ1-1
CDR3 protein: CASSDGQGARTEAFF
CDR3 DNA: TGTGCCAGCAGCGACGGACAGGGGGCGCGGACTGAAGCTTTCTTT

D gene: TRBD1
V gene: TRBV29-1
clone size: -
J gene: TRBJ1-3
CDR3 protein: CSVGDRLTGNTIYF
CDR3 DNA: TGCAGCGTAGGGGACAGGCTCACTGGAAACACCATATATTTT

D gene: TRBD1
V gene: TRBV5-4
clone size: -
J gene: TRBJ2-1
CDR3 protein: CASSPDRGLYNEQFF
CDR3 DNA: TGTGCCAGCAGCCCCGACAGGGGCCTCTACAATGAGCAGTTCTTC

D gene: -
V gene: TRBV27
clone size: -
J gene: TRBJ1-2
CDR3 protein: CASSLYGAGARLGGNYGYTF
CDR3 DNA: TGTGCCAGCAGTTTATACGGTGCGGGGGCGAGGCTGGGAGGTAACTATGGCTACACCTTC

D gene: -
V gene: TRBV9
clone size: -
J gene: TRBJ2-5
CDR3 protein: CASSVGGPQETQYF
CDR3 DNA: TGTGCCAGCAGCGTAGGGGGGCCCCAAGAGACCCAGTACTTC